This T cell receptor beta chain originates from a study of blood T cell repertoires in COVID-19. Turning to the study itself: Sites across the United States, Italy and Spain contributed samples from acute and convalescent COVID-19.

CDR1 SGHRS and CDR2 YFSETQ come from the germline V gene. J gave up 3 bases and V 4 bases, and 3 bases lay outside the gene matches. The CDR3 runs 15 residues. In the original processing: Cell counts per sample came from amplifying reference gene primers. The assay was immunoSEQ multiplex PCR, and TCRdb's table has in-frame clones only and misses some. The D gene and trimming were derived from the DNA, and the V and J assignments and clone size from that table. The repertoire holds hundreds of thousands of clones, with more than 75% as singletons. The receptor was derived from a woman aged 60-70 years with COVID-19, enrolled during active disease. Sequencing was done on a sample of peripheral blood. The chain joins TRBV5-1 to TRBJ1-5, with 11 bases fitting TRBD1. CDR3 region: CASSRTGGNNQPQHF. The CDR3 region has the DNA TGCGCCAGCAGCCGGACAGGGGGCAACAATCAGCCCCAGCATTTT. Looking up the rest from reference TRBV5-1 and TRBJ1-5 gives the full variable domain: KAGVTQTPRYLIKTRGQQVTLSCSPISGHRSVSWYQQTPGQGLQFLFEYFSETQRNKGNFPGRFSGRQFSNSRSEMNVSTLELGDSALYLCASSRTGGNNQPQHFGDGTRLSIL.